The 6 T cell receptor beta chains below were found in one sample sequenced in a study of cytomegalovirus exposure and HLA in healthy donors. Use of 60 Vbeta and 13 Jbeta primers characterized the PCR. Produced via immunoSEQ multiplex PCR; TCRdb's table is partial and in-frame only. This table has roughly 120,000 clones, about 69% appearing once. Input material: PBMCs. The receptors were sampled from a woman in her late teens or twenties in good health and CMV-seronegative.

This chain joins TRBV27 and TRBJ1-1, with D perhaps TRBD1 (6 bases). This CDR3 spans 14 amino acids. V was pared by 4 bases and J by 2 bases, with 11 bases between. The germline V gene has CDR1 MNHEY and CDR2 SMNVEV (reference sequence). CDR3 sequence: CASSSGVVNTEAFF. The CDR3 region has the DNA TGTGCCAGCAGTTCAGGGGTAGTAAACACTGAAGCTTTCTTT.

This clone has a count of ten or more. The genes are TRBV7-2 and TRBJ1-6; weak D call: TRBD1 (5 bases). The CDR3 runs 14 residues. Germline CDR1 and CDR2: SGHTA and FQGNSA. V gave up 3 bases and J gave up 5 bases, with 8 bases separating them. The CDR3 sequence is CASSFGANNSPLHF. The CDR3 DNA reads TGTGCCAGCAGCTTTGGGGCGAATAATTCACCCCTCCACTTT.

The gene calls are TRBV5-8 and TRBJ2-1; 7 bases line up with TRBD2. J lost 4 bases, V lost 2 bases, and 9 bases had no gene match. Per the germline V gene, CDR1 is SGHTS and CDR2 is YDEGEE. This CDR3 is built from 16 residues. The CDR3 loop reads CASSFSQRGLYNEQFF. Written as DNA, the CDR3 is TGTGCCAGCAGCTTCTCCCAGAGGGGACTATACAATGAGCAGTTCTTC.

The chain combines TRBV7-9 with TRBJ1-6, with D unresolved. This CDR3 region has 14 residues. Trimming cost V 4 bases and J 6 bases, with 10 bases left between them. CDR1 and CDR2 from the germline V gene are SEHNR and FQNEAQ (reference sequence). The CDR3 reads CASSSPEANSPLHF. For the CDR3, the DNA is TGTGCCAGCAGCTCCCCGGAGGCTAATTCACCCCTCCACTTT.

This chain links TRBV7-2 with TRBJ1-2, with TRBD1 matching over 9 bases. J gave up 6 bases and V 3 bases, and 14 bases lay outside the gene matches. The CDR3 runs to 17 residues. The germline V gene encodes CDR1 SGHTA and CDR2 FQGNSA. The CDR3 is CASSFQRGDRDRNGYTF. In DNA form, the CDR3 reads TGTGCCAGCAGCTTTCAAAGGGGGGACAGGGATAGAAATGGCTACACCTTC.

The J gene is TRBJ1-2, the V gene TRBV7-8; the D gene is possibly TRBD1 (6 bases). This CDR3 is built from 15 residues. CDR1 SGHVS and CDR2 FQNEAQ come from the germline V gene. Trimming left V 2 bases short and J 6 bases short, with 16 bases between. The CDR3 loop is CASSLSGRGINGYTF. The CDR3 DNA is TGTGCCAGCAGCTTAAGTGGCAGGGGCATTAATGGCTACACCTTC.